This T cell receptor beta chain was recovered during a study of OX40 agonist ivuxolimab in advanced cancers. As for the study in general: Partial responses were observed in three patients, of whom one had hepatocellular carcinoma and two had cutaneous melanoma.

The table came from immunoSEQ multiplex PCR; TCRdb's copy has only in-frame clones and leaves some out. The repertoire has approximately 69,000 clones, approximately 81% of them found once; the top ten carry about 7.4%. Whole-study results and caveats: A proportion of nonresponders additionally exhibited low normalized T-cell clonal expansion.

As to this clone: Antigen: not known.

V lost 6 bases and J 6 bases, leaving 20 bases between the germline ends. Germline CDR1 is MNHEY and CDR2 is SMNVEV (reference sequence). This CDR3 contains 15 residues. A history of autoimmune disease or systemic immunosuppression excluded patients. The chain joins TRBV27 to TRBJ1-1; D remains unclear. The material sequenced was CD4+ or CD8+ T cells sorted from blood, taken in a trial of the OX40 agonist ivuxolimab. This TCR derives from an adult with an advanced solid tumor such as melanoma, head and neck, liver or kidney cancer. CDR3 amino acids: CASSPLEGGRAEAFF. In nucleotides, the CDR3 is TGTGCCAGCAGCCCCCTAGAGGGAGGAAGGGCTGAAGCTTTCTTT.